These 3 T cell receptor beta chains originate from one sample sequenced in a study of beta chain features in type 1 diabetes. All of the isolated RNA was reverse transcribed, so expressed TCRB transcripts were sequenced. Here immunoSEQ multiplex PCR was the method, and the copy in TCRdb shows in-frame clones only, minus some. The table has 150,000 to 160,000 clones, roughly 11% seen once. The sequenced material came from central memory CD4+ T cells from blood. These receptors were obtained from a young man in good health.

This chain's CDR3 is CSVGRDEKLFF. The CDR3 DNA is TGCAGCGTTGGGAGGGATGAAAAACTGTTTTTT. The chain employs TRBV29-1 and TRBJ1-4; D is unclear. V was shortened by 4 bases and J by 6 bases, with 6 bases between the two germline ends. Germline assignment: CDR1 SQVTM and CDR2 ANQGSEA. The CDR3 is 11 amino acids.

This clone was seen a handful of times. CDR3 DNA: TGTGCCAGCAGCCTCGGGGGTTATAATTCACCCCTCCACTTT. Protein sequence: CASSLGGYNSPLHF. The chain uses TRBV7-2 and TRBJ1-6, with D perhaps matching TRBD1 (5 bases). The ends were cut back, 5 bases at V and 4 bases at J, with 9 bases in the middle. CDR3 length: 14 residues. Germline V gene sequence: CDR1 SGHTA, CDR2 FQGNSA.

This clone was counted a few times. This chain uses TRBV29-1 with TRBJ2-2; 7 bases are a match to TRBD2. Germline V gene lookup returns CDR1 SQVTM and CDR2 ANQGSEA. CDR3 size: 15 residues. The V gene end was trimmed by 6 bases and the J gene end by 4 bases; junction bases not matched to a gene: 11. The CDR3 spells CSVRAPSGGTGELFF. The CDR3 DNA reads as TGCAGCGTGAGGGCCCCGTCGGGGGGCACCGGGGAGCTGTTTTTT.